Below are 32 T cell receptor beta chains sequenced from a single sample in a study of blood T cell repertoires in COVID-19. Using immunoSEQ multiplex PCR, the repertoire was profiled, and TCRdb retains in-frame clones only, with some absent. Of fewer than 200,000 clones in the sample, 80% to 90% were seen once. The sequenced material came from peripheral blood. These TCRs come from a man in his late teens or twenties who had recovered from COVID-19.

The chain has TRBV5-1 and TRBJ2-7; TRBD1 agrees at 8 bases. The CDR3 covers 14 residues. V was clipped by 5 bases and J by 7 bases; unmatched bases: 11. The V gene's germline CDR1 is SGHRS and CDR2 YFSETQ. The CDR3 sequence: CASRGDDRGQEQYF. DNA of the CDR3: TGCGCCAGCAGGGGGGACGACAGGGGTCAGGAGCAGTACTTC.

The chain couples TRBV27 to TRBJ2-3; D call uncertain. This CDR3 has 11 amino acids. Germline CDR1 and CDR2: MNHEY and SMNVEV (reference sequence). Trimming removed 6 bases at V and 9 bases at J, with 10 bases between. This chain's CDR3 is CASRVAGTQYF. The CDR3 nucleotides are TGTGCCAGCAGGGTGGCCGGGACGCAGTATTTT.

V gene TRBV28 combines with J gene TRBJ1-2; perhaps TRBD1 as D (5 bases). The CDR3 contains 14 residues. V was clipped by 4 bases and J by 5 bases, with 14 bases between them. Germline-derived CDR1 and CDR2 are MDHEN and SYDVKM. The CDR3 DNA reads TGTGCCAGCAGTTCCAAGACAGTCCCTTATGGCTACACCTTC. Translating gives CASSSKTVPYGYTF.

The chain links TRBV18 to TRBJ2-3; TRBD1 matches at 11 bases. Germline V gene sequence: CDR1 KGHSH, CDR2 LQKENI. The CDR3 covers 15 residues. V lost 1 base to trimming and J lost 10 bases; unmatched junction nucleotides: 7. Here the CDR3 reads CASSPLGTGGSAQYF. The CDR3 DNA reads as TGTGCCAGCTCACCACTTGGGACAGGGGGAAGTGCGCAGTATTTT.

This clone was counted once. J is TRBJ2-1 and V is TRBV27; D remains ambiguous. The CDR3 runs 12 residues. Germline assignment: CDR1 MNHEY and CDR2 SMNVEV (reference sequence). Trimming left V 2 bases short and J 6 bases short, with 5 bases between. In nucleotides, the CDR3 is TGTGCCAGCAGTTTAGCCGGCAATGAGCAGTTCTTC. It encodes CASSLAGNEQFF.

The chain is built from TRBV19 and TRBJ2-3; 8 positions agree with TRBD1. The CDR3 sequence is 19 residues long. The germline V gene has CDR1 LNHDA and CDR2 SQIVND (reference sequence). V lost 7 bases to trimming and J lost 0 bases; unmatched junction nucleotides: 18. The CDR3 loop is CASKSPGTGEPNSTDTQYF. CDR3 in DNA: TGTGCCAGTAAATCCCCCGGGACAGGCGAACCAAATAGCACAGATACGCAGTATTTT.

J is TRBJ1-2 and V is TRBV2, with 9 bases lining up with TRBD1. The CDR3 runs 12 residues. Germline trimming cut 7 bases from V and 8 bases from J; bases unmatched to any gene: 5. From germline, CDR1 is SNHLY and CDR2 FYNNEI. Here the CDR3 DNA reads TGTGCCAGCATACAGGGGGCGGAGGGCTACACCTTC. Translation: CASIQGAEGYTF.

The V call is TRBV5-4, the J call TRBJ2-5, with D unresolved. Trimming took 1 base from V and 4 from J, leaving 14 bases between them. Germline V gives CDR1 SGHNT, CDR2 YYREEE (reference sequence). The CDR3 spans 15 residues. The DNA of the CDR3 is TGTGCCAGCAGCTTGCGTACTCCCGAGGTAGAGACCCAGTACTTC. Translated, it gives CASSLRTPEVETQYF.

This clone was counted a single time. The genes are TRBV4-3 and TRBJ1-4; perhaps TRBD1 as D (6 bases). CDR1 and CDR2 from the germline V gene are LGHNA and YSLEER. The CDR3 runs 16 residues. V was trimmed by 4 bases and J by 0 bases, leaving 12 bases between them. The CDR3 bases are TGCGCCAGCAGCCCCGCCTGGGGGCCAACTAATGAAAAACTGTTTTTT. This sequence encodes CASSPAWGPTNEKLFF.

The V gene is TRBV7-2, the J gene TRBJ2-2; D gene unclear. Trimming stripped 3 bases from V and 1 base from J, with 9 bases between. The germline gives CDR1 SGHTA, CDR2 FQGNSA. CDR3 length equals 15 residues. The CDR3 region is CASSFSKRNTGELFF. DNA for the CDR3: TGTGCCAGCAGCTTTTCGAAGCGGAACACCGGGGAGCTGTTTTTT. Complete variable domain (other parts from reference TRBV7-2 and TRBJ2-2): GAGVSQSPSNKVTEKGKDVELRCDPISGHTALYWYRQSLGQGLEFLIYFQGNSAPDKSGLPSDRFSAERTGGSVSTLTIQRTQQEDSAVYLCASSFSKRNTGELFFGEGSRLTVL.

This rearrangement joins TRBV6-2 or TRBV6-3 to TRBJ2-4, with D hard to call. The CDR3 sequence is 14 residues long. V lost 0 bases to trimming and J lost 0 bases, with 3 bases between them. The germline V gene has CDR1 MNHEY and CDR2 SVGEGT. CDR3 loop: CASSYSGAKNIQYF. DNA for the CDR3: TGTGCCAGCAGTTACTCCGGAGCCAAAAACATTCAGTACTTC.

The chain has TRBV29-1 and TRBJ2-5; TRBD1 matches 11 bases. Germline-derived CDR1 and CDR2 are SQVTM and ANQGSEA. This CDR3 is built from 15 residues. The J segment lost 7 bases and the V segment lost 6 bases, leaving 13 bases of the junction unmatched. The CDR3 loop reads CSVGPGTGGLATQYF. CDR3 sequence (DNA): TGCAGCGTCGGCCCGGGGACAGGGGGTCTGGCGACCCAGTACTTC.

The chain recombines TRBV9 with TRBJ2-7; D is undetermined. CDR3 length: 13 residues. Germline CDR1 is SGDLS and CDR2 is YYNGEE. V was cut by 0 bases and J by 6 bases, with 10 bases left in between. CDR3 DNA: TGTGCCAGCAGCGTAGTAACGTCTAGCGAGCAGTACTTC. Translation: CASSVVTSSEQYF. Filled out from reference TRBV9 and TRBJ2-7, the complete variable domain reads DSGVTQTPKHLITATGQRVTLRCSPRSGDLSVYWYQQSLDQGLQFLIQYYNGEERAKGNILERFSAQQFPDLHSELNLSSLELGDSALYFCASSVVTSSEQYFGPGTRLTVT.

In this sample, this clone turned up once. The rearrangement uses TRBV6-5 and TRBJ1-1, with D perhaps TRBD1 (6 bases). Germline CDR1 MNHEY, CDR2 SVGAGI. The CDR3 length is 14 residues. The V end lost 0 bases, the J end lost 4 bases, and 9 bases lay between the germline ends. DNA of the CDR3: TGTGCCAGCAGTTACTCGAGGGGGGGCACTGAAGCTTTCTTT. It yields the protein CASSYSRGGTEAFF.

The chain is built from TRBV6-5 and TRBJ2-3; D might be TRBD2 (6 bases). CDR1 is MNHEY, CDR2 SVGAGI, per germline. Between the trimmed V and J ends, which lost 2 bases and 3 bases, there was a span of 9 bases. This CDR3 comprises 14 residues. CDR3 sequence reads: CASSYPGGTDTQYF. The DNA of the CDR3 is TGTGCCAGCAGTTACCCCGGGGGAACAGATACGCAGTATTTT.

The V gene is TRBV27, the J gene TRBJ1-1; tentatively, D is TRBD1 (5 bases). This CDR3 is 13 amino acids long. Germline CDR1 and CDR2: MNHEY and SMNVEV (reference sequence). The V end lost 4 bases, the J end lost 10 bases, and 16 bases lay between the germline ends. The CDR3: CASSSQGTPRAFF. In nucleotides, the CDR3 is TGTGCCAGCAGTTCGCAGGGTACACCACGAGCTTTCTTT.

This chain links TRBV6-2 or TRBV6-3 with TRBJ1-2; D is possibly TRBD1 (5 bases). Looked up from germline, CDR1 is MNHEY and CDR2 is SVGEGT. Trimming removed 5 bases at V and 7 bases at J, with 8 bases between. The CDR3 is made up of 11 amino acids. The CDR3 DNA is TGTGCCAGCAGTCATGGGGCTGGCTACACCTTC. As protein: CASSHGAGYTF.

By share, this clone ranks as medium-sized. This chain links TRBV15 with TRBJ2-7; TRBD2 matches at 8 bases. CDR3 size: 14 residues. Germline V gives CDR1 LNHNV, CDR2 YYDKDF (reference sequence). Trimming cost V 8 bases and J 5 bases; bases outside gene matches: 11. The CDR3 region has the DNA TGTGCCACCTCCAGCGGGAGCCTACGTAACGAGCAGTACTTC. This sequence encodes CATSSGSLRNEQYF.

A word on this clone: Since the CDR3 does not end with the conserved phenylalanine or tryptophan, this likely comes from a read error. Because the CDR3's place on the DNA is in doubt, the DNA is left out and the CDR3 is given as listed by TCRdb. The rearrangement uses TRBV3-1 (or the pseudogene TRBV3-2) and TRBJ2-7; the table gives TRBD1 as D, unverified against the DNA. CDR1 and CDR2 from the germline V gene are LGHDT and YNNKEL (reference sequence). The CDR3 is 11 residues long, counting both termini. The chain's CDR3 is CASSQRDRLFS.

This rearrangement joins TRBV18 to TRBJ1-4; D unclear. CDR3 size: 13 residues. Between the trimmed V and J ends, which lost 11 bases and 1 base, there was a span of 11 bases. Germline V gene sequence: CDR1 KGHSH, CDR2 LQKENI. CDR3 nucleotide sequence: TGTGCCGGCCGTCGGGGAACTAATGAAAAACTGTTTTTT. Translating it yields CAGRRGTNEKLFF.

The chain is built from TRBV10-3 and TRBJ2-1, with TRBD2 matching over 9 bases. Germline V gives CDR1 ENHRY, CDR2 SYGVKD. The CDR3 has 18 amino acids. V shed 8 bases, J shed 7 bases, and the junction held 21 bases outside the gene matches. CDR3 protein: CAIANVLSAGGPRNEQFF. Written as DNA, the CDR3 is TGTGCCATCGCCAACGTCCTATCGGCGGGAGGGCCTAGAAATGAGCAGTTCTTC.

This rearrangement joins TRBV29-1 to TRBJ2-7; D possibly corresponds to TRBD2 (7 bases). CDR3 size: 14 residues. CDR1 and CDR2 (germline): SQVTM, ANQGSEA. Trimming cost V 3 bases and J 4 bases, with 16 bases left between them. CDR3 sequence (DNA): TGCAGCGTTGATGGGTGGGAGGGGGAGTACGAGCAGTACTTC. This gives the protein CSVDGWEGEYEQYF.

This chain links TRBV27 with TRBJ1-1; D gene uncertain. Trimming pared 0 bases from V and 3 bases from J, leaving 11 bases between. The V gene's germline CDR1 is MNHEY and CDR2 SMNVEV (reference sequence). The length of the CDR3 is 15 residues. The CDR3 DNA reads TGTGCCAGCAGTTTATCGAAACAAAGTTACACTGAAGCTTTCTTT. It translates to CASSLSKQSYTEAFF.

The rearrangement joins TRBV7-6 to TRBJ2-2; D is perhaps TRBD2 (6 bases). Germline V lookup: CDR1 SGHVS, CDR2 FNYEAQ. The V end was cut by 0 bases, the J end by 7 bases, with 15 bases between. The CDR3 consists of 16 residues. CDR3 in amino acids: CASSLASTGVNGELFF. DNA of the CDR3: TGTGCCAGCAGCTTAGCAAGTACGGGAGTAAACGGGGAGCTGTTTTTT. Supplemented by reference TRBV7-6 and TRBJ2-2, the full variable domain reads GAGVSQSPRYKVTKRGQDVALRCDPISGHVSLYWYRQALGQGPEFLTYFNYEAQQDKSGLPNDRFSAERPEGSISTLTIQRTEQRDSAMYRCASSLASTGVNGELFFGEGSRLTVL.

J is TRBJ1-1 and V is TRBV27; D unresolved. CDR3 size: 13 residues. Germline assignment: CDR1 MNHEY and CDR2 SMNVEV (reference sequence). The V end was cut by 6 bases, the J end by 1 base, with 9 bases between. CDR3 amino acids: CASSAPGNTEAFF. The CDR3 DNA reads TGTGCCAGCAGCGCACCAGGGAACACTGAAGCTTTCTTT.

V gene TRBV7-9 combines with J gene TRBJ2-3; D is unresolved. CDR1 SEHNR and CDR2 FQNEAQ come from the germline V gene (reference sequence). The V and J ends lost 1 base and 5 bases respectively, with 10 bases between them. This CDR3 spans 14 amino acids. CDR3 DNA: TGTGCCAGCAGCTTAGAGAACCCAGGAGATACGCAGTATTTT. Translation: CASSLENPGDTQYF.

This rearrangement joins TRBV28 to TRBJ2-2; 9 bases fit TRBD2. The junction had 7 bases not matched to a gene; V was cut back by 6 bases and J by 5 bases. Germline V gene sequence: CDR1 MDHEN, CDR2 SYDVKM. This CDR3 is 15 amino acids long. The CDR3 DNA reads TGTGCCAGCAGCCCAAGCGGGAGGAGTACCGGGGAGCTGTTTTTT. This codes for CASSPSGRSTGELFF.

The chain carries TRBV4-2 and TRBJ2-2; the D gene is possibly TRBD1 (6 bases). Germline V gene sequence: CDR1 LGHNA, CDR2 YNFKEQ. The CDR3 consists of 14 residues. V shed 2 bases and J shed 5 bases, with 9 bases lying between them. The CDR3 spells CASSQRTETGELFF. In nucleotides, the CDR3 is TGTGCCAGCAGCCAACGGACAGAGACCGGGGAGCTGTTTTTT.

The chain links TRBV29-1 to TRBJ2-7, with D hard to call. The CDR3 spans 13 residues. Germline assignment: CDR1 SQVTM and CDR2 ANQGSEA. V was cut by 6 bases and J by 0 bases, with 12 bases left in between. The CDR3 region is CSVQPRLSYEQYF. CDR3 nucleotide sequence: TGCAGCGTGCAGCCCAGACTCTCCTACGAGCAGTACTTC.

The table lists this clone with a count of one. V is TRBV24-1 and J is TRBJ2-7; 10 nucleotides agree with TRBD1. Losses at the gene ends were 3 bases for V and 6 bases for J; bases not matched to a gene: 7. This CDR3 comprises 15 residues. The germline gives CDR1 KGHDR, CDR2 SFDVKD. Here the CDR3 reads CATSDPGQGSREQYF. The CDR3 nucleotides are TGTGCCACCAGTGATCCGGGACAGGGGAGTCGCGAGCAGTACTTC.

This clone was observed many times. The chain combines TRBV15 with TRBJ2-7; 12 bases line up with TRBD2. CDR1 is LNHNV and CDR2 is YYDKDF in the germline V gene (reference sequence). CDR3 length equals 15 residues. V was pared by 4 bases and J by 3 bases, with 4 bases of the junction left unmatched. Here the CDR3 DNA reads TGTGCCACCAGCACCGGGACTAGCGGGTACTACGAGCAGTACTTC. Protein sequence: CATSTGTSGYYEQYF. The full variable domain, its missing parts supplied by reference TRBV15 and TRBJ2-7, is DAMVIQNPRYQVTQFGKPVTLSCSQTLNHNVMYWYQQKSSQAPKLLFHYYDKDFNNEADTPDNFQSRRPNTSFCFLDIRSPGLGDTAMYLCATSTGTSGYYEQYFGPGTRLTVT.

The chain uses TRBV10-2 and TRBJ2-3; TRBD2 is a possible D gene (5 bases). The V gene lost 2 bases and the J gene lost 6 bases, with 12 bases spanning the gap. The CDR3 consists of 14 residues. Looked up from germline, CDR1 is WSHSY and CDR2 is SAAADI. The CDR3 nucleotides read TGCGCCAGCAGTGAGGGTGGGAGTGGGGATACGCAGTATTTT. It is translated as CASSEGGSGDTQYF.